The present TCR beta chain was sequenced within a study of naive and memory T cell subsets. Points from the study as a whole: A clonotype means one alpha or beta sequence, not an alpha/beta pair. Gini index rose across naive, CM, EM and EMRA in CD4 and CD8.

The sample holds many counts of this clonotype. The antigen is undetermined. The beta constant-region primer was an equimolar mix of two oligonucleotides covering TRBC1 and TRBC2. Ligated cDNA was amplified by four rounds of PCR with nested alpha and beta constant-region primers and SP2. One entry per CDR3 protein, called by TCRdb with MiXCR from the UMI-ligation and nested PCR reads. This sample yields over 75,000 distinct CDR3 sequences, of which less than 15% are seen a single time; roughly 0.84% belongs to the top ten. The sample comprised central memory CD4+ T cells from blood. This receptor was obtained from a human donor in good health.

The CDR3 DNA reads as TGTGCCAGCAGCTTCTTCGGTCGTCCGCCCTACGAGCAGTACTTC. This codes for CASSFFGRPPYEQYF. This chain joins TRBV11-2 and TRBJ2-7; D is unresolved. Trimming removed 3 bases from V and 2 bases from J, with 14 bases in between. Germline values: CDR1 SGHAT, CDR2 FQNNGV. This CDR3 has 15 amino acids.